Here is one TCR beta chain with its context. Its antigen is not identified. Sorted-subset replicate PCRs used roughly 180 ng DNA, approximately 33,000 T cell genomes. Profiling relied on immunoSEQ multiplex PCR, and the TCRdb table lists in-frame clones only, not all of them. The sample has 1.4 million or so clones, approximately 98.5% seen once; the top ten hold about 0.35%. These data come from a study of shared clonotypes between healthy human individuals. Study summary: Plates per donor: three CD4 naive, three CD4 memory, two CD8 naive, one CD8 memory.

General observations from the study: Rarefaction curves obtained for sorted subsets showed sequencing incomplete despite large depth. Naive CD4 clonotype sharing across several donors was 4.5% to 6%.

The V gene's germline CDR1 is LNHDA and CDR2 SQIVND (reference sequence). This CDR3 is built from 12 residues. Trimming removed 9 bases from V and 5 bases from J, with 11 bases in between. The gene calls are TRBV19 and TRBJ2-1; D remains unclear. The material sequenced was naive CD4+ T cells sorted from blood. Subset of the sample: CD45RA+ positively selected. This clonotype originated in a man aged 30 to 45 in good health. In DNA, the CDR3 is TGTGCCAGCGGACCTTTTAACAATGAGCAGTTCTTC. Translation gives CASGPFNNEQFF. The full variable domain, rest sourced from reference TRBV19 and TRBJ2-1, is DGGITQSPKYLFRKEGQNVTLSCEQNLNHDAMYWYRQDPGQGLRLIYYSQIVNDFQKGDIAEGYSVSREKKESFPLTVTSAQKNPTAFYLCASGPFNNEQFFGPGTRLTVL.